The present T cell receptor (beta chain) was sequenced within a study of blood T cell repertoires in COVID-19. Trimming removed 4 bases at V and 4 bases at J, with 18 bases between. The CDR3 spans 16 residues. This clone has just a few counts. Repertoires were generated with immunoSEQ multiplex PCR, while TCRdb's copy carries only in-frame clones and drops some. The sample shows roughly 380,000 clones, around 87% of them seen only once. Specimen: PBMCs or T cells enriched from blood (not recorded which). This clonotype originated in a man aged 25 to 40 who had recovered from COVID-19. The chain has TRBV23-1 and TRBJ2-3; tentative D call: TRBD2 (5 bases). TRBV23-1 belongs to the ORF category, with a function that is uncertain. The CDR3 spells CASSLCSRGDPDTQYF. The CDR3 DNA reads TGCGCCAGCAGTCTTTGTAGCCGGGGAGATCCAGATACGCAGTATTTT.